This entry describes one TCR beta chain. Its antigen is currently unknown. The TRB cDNA libraries were prepared by 5' RACE with UMI labels. TCRdb reanalyzed the 5' RACE reads, giving one entry per CDR3 protein sequence and no DNA. The ten top clones account for about 0.35%, within a sample of 110,000 or so distinct CDR3 sequences. The data derive from a study of CXCR3-negative and CXCR3-positive naive CD8 T cells. Background on the study: Sequencing gave some 130 million TRB reads overall, about 1.5 +/- 0.3 million per library. Study observations and caveats: A higher hydrophobicity marked the TRB CDR3s of CXCR3-positive naive cells versus CXCR3-negative naive cells.

Per germline, CDR1 MDHEN and CDR2 SYDVKM. This CDR3 region has 14 residues. The sample taken for sequencing was naive CXCR3+ CD8+ T cells from blood. The subset denotes: CD45RO-CCR7+CD27+CD95- naive CD8+ T cells expressing CXCR3 (TNR3+). V gene TRBV28 combines with J gene TRBJ1-2. This receptor was identified in a human donor in good health. Some clones in this sample may be carry-over from other donors' samples. The chain's CDR3 is CATWGGAIGYGYTF.